The following is a TCR beta chain sequence with its context. Its target is unknown. The source of the sample is a study of T cell responses to AZD1222 COVID-19 vaccine. Study-wide points: Sampled repertoires all dated from after the peak T cell response. Just six AZD1222 recipients were seropositive at baseline. The sample set comprised mostly white British donors with more females, and clonal diversity was possibly underestimated. Variant regions that are unmutated are reportedly the target of nearly half of spike-specific TCRs.

Produced via immunoSEQ multiplex PCR; TCRdb's table is partial and in-frame only. Of more than 140,000 clones in the sample, around nine tenths are singletons; the top ten hold roughly 5%. Sequences were derived from peripheral blood, sampled on day 0 of AZD1222 vaccination. The receptor was derived from an adult in good health.

In DNA form, the CDR3 reads TGTGCCAGTAGTTTTAGGACAGGGGTGGAAGAGACCCAGTACTTC. Translation: CASSFRTGVEETQYF. The rearrangement uses TRBV19 and TRBJ2-5, with 9 bases lining up with TRBD1. V gave up 5 bases and J gave up 3 bases; unmatched junction bases: 7. In germline, CDR1 is LNHDA, CDR2 SQIVND (reference sequence). There are 15 residues in the CDR3.